This TCR beta chain was identified during a study of human T cells and chemical hapten exposure. For the study at large: Per-sample TCR yield variability stemmed mainly from small pooled library volume differences. Study outcomes and limitations: Following DPC sensitization, TCRs present above 1 in 1000 frequency showed no change.

As for time point: healthy volunteer bleed at 6 weeks. The authors' total RNA extraction used unfractionated whole blood. Comment on this clonotype: Its specificity is not known.

The library attached unique molecular identifiers to individual cDNA molecules. In the study's own analysis: Samples ranged from about 23,224 to 700,000 TCRs, with a median of roughly 95,000. TCRdb independently ran MiXCR on the RACE reads; one entry per CDR3 protein. Here the V and J calls rest on TCRdb's processing, not on the authors' analysis. The table lists about 77,000 distinct CDR3 sequences, approximately 8.6% of them singletons. This CDR3 spans 17 amino acids. Germline CDR1 is DFQATT and CDR2 is SNEGSKA (reference sequence). Trimming shortened V by 0 bases and J by 5 bases, and 21 bases separated the two germline ends.

The chain joins TRBV20-1 to TRBJ2-3, with a tentative D call TRBD2 (7 bases). The TCR sequence derives from a female donor in good health. Some clones in this sample may be carry-over from other donors' samples. Sequences were obtained from whole blood. The CDR3 spells CSAREIGAGAPRDTQYF. Written as DNA, the CDR3 is TGCAGTGCTAGAGAGATCGGTGCGGGGGCCCCGAGAGATACGCAGTATTTT.